This record covers a single TCR beta chain. Study processing details: The authors estimated nucleated cell counts from reference gene primer amplification. Clones were sequenced by immunoSEQ multiplex PCR, and TCRdb holds only the in-frame ones, with some missing. V, J and clone size were drawn from that table, and D and trimming were deduced from the DNA. The table lists about 220,000 clones, under 90% of them singletons. The sample comes from a study of blood T cell repertoires in COVID-19. Study as a whole: COVID-19 samples, acute and convalescent, were from the United States, Italy and Spain. The cDNA or gDNA used as material had been derived from T cells, B-cell-depleted T cells, or PBMCs.

The CDR3 consists of 13 residues. The V gene's germline CDR1 is WSHSY and CDR2 SAAADI. V lost 3 bases to trimming and J lost 6 bases; unmatched junction nucleotides: 1. The gene calls are TRBV10-2 and TRBJ2-4; 8 positions agree with TRBD2. Specimen: peripheral blood. The receptor was derived from a woman older than 75 with acute or convalescent COVID-19. CDR3 region: CASSEAGVNIQYF. CDR3 DNA: TGCGCCAGCAGTGAAGCGGGGGTAAACATTCAGTACTTC.